A selection of T cell receptor beta chains follows, all from one sample in a study of blood T cells in healthy people across ages. TCRdb reanalysed the 5' RACE reads using MiXCR and keeps one entry per CDR3 protein. The profile covers under 1,000,000 distinct CDR3 sequences, with 35% to 40% appearing a single time and 13% taken by the ten largest. The sequenced sample was blood. The receptors were gathered from a man aged 18 to 30 in good health. Each CDR3 is given with its conserved first and last residue. D genes are given only for firm matches. Clone size, where shown, is once, few, many, or a class for clones that have expanded.

j_call v_call clone_size d_call cdr3_nt cdr3_aa
TRBJ1-3 TRBV5-5 few TRBD1 TGTGCCAGCAGCGGACGACAGGGGTCCTCTGGAAACACCATATATTTT CASSGRQGSSGNTIYF
TRBJ2-4 TRBV7-2 few - TGTGCCAGCAGCTTGGCCGGGACTCCAAAAAACATTCAGTACTTC CASSLAGTPKNIQYF
TRBJ2-3 TRBV12-3/TRBV12-4 - - TGTGCCAGCAGTCCCTCGGGGAGGGGGGTAACAGATATGCAATATTTT CASSPSGRGVTDMQYF
TRBJ1-2 TRBV29-1 - - TGCAGCGTGGGAGTACAGCAATATGGCTACACCTTC CSVGVQQYGYTF
TRBJ2-3 TRBV10-3 - - TGTGCCATCAGTGAGGGTACATCGGATACGCAGTATTTT CAISEGTSDTQYF
TRBJ2-1 TRBV27 few TRBD1 TGTGCCAGCAGTAGGGACAGGGGGCTACTTGAGCAGTTCTTC CASSRDRGLLEQFF
TRBJ2-3 TRBV27 - - TGTGCCAGCAGTCCCATCGGCGTGAAGCTCGGGACAGATACGCAGTATTTT CASSPIGVKLGTDTQYF
TRBJ2-5 TRBV6-2/TRBV6-3 - - TGTGCCAGCCGACCAAGCGGCCAAGAGACCCAGTACTTC CASRPSGQETQYF
TRBJ2-7 TRBV5-5 - - TGTGCCAGCAGCTGGGTCTCCTACAATGAGCAGTACTTC CASSWVSYNEQYF
TRBJ1-1 TRBV10-3 - TRBD1 TGTGCCGCTCAGGGGGCGGGGAACACTGAAGCTTTCTTT CAAQGAGNTEAFF
TRBJ1-2 TRBV5-1 - - TGCGCCAGCAGCTCGGGACCAAACTATGACTACACCTTC CASSSGPNYDYTF
TRBJ2-7 TRBV29-1 few - TGCAGCGTGGTCGGGGACGAGCAGTACTTC CSVVGDEQYF
TRBJ2-1 TRBV9 many TRBD1 TGTGCCAGCAGCCCCGGACAGGGAGGTTACAATGAGCAGTTCTTC CASSPGQGGYNEQFF
TRBJ1-6 TRBV5-1 many - TGCGCCAGCAGCTGGGACTATAATTCACCCCTCCACTTT CASSWDYNSPLHF
TRBJ2-7 TRBV20-1 - TRBD1 TGCAGTGCTAGCGCAACAGGGGGAGTCTCCTACGAGCAGTACTTC CSASATGGVSYEQYF
TRBJ1-6 TRBV7-2 - - TGTGCCGGCAGCTTACTAGGACGTAATAATTCACCCCTCCACTTT CAGSLLGRNNSPLHF